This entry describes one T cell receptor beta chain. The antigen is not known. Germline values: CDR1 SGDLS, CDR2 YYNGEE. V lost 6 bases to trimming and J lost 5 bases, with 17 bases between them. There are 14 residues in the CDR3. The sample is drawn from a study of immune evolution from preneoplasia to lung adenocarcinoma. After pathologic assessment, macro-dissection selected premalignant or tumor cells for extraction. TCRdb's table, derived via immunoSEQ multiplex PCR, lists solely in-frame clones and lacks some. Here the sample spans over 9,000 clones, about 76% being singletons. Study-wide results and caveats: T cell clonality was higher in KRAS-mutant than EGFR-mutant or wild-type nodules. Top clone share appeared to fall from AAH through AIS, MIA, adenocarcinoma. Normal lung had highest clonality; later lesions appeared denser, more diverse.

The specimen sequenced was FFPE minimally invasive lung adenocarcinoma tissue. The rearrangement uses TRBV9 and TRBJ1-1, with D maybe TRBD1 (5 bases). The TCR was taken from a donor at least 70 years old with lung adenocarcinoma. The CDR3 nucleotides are TGTGCCAGCAACCAGGGCTCCACTACAACTGAAGCTTTCTTT. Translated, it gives CASNQGSTTTEAFF.